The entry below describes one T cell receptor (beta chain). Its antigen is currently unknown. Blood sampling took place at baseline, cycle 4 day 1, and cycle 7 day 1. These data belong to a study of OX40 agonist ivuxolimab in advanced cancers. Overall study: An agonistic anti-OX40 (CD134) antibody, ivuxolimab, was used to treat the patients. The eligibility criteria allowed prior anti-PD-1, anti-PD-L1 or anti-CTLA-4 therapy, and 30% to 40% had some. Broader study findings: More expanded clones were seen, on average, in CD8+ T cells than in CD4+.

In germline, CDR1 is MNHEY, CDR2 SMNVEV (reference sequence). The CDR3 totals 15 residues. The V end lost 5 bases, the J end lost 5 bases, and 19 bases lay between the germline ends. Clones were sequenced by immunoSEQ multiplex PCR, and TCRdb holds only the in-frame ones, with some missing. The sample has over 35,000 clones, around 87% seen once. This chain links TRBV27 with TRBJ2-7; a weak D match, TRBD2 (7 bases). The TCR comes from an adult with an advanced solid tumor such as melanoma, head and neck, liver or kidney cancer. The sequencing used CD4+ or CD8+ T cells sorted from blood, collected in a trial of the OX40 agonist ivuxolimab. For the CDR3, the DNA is TGTGCCAGCAGTCAACTCCGTGGGGGGGCAGACGAGCAGTACTTC. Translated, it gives CASSQLRGGADEQYF.